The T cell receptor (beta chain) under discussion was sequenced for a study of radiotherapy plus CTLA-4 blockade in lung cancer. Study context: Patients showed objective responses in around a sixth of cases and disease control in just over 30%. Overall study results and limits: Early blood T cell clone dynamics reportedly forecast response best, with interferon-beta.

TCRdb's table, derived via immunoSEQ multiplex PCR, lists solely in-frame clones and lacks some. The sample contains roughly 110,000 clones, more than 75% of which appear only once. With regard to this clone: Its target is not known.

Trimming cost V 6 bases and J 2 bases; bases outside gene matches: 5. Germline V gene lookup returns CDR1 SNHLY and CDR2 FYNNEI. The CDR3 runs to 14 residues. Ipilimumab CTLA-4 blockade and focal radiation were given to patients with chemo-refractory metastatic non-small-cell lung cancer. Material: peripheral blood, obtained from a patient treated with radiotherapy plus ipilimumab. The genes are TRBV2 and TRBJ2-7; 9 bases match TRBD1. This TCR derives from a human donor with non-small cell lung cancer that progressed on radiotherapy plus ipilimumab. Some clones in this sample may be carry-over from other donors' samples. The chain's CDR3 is CASRATGGAYEQYF. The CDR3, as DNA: TGTGCCAGCAGGGCGACAGGGGGAGCCTACGAGCAGTACTTC.